These 6 T cell receptor beta chains share one sample of origin, sequenced in a study of T cell repertoires in cytomegalovirus infection. These receptors lack a known antigen. MiXCR, run by TCRdb on the reads, gives a single entry per CDR3 protein. This sample has about 920,000 distinct CDR3 sequences, with 31% found just once. Sequenced here: cultured CD8+ T cells from PBMCs, sampled from culture after CMV antigen stimulation. Receptors originate from a human donor in good health (CMV status not recorded). Some clones in this sample may be carry-over from other donors' samples.

This clonotype has more than one count but fewer than ten. The chain has TRBV6-1 and TRBJ1-1; 12 bases map to TRBD1. CDR1 and CDR2 (germline): MNHNS, SASEGT. V trimming: 5 bases; J trimming: 3 bases; junction bases outside the gene matches: 13. This CDR3 has 18 residues. The CDR3 sequence is CASSKYRDRGPVDTEAFF. For the CDR3, the DNA is TGTGCCAGCAGTAAATACCGGGACAGGGGGCCGGTGGACACTGAAGCTTTCTTT.

Of note for this clonotype: At one end the junction does not follow the germline gene, possibly because of a read error. The gene calls are TRBV12-5 and TRBJ1-1; D gene ambiguous. Germline CDR1 LGHNT, CDR2 FRNRAP. CDR3 size: 12 residues. CDR3 nucleotide sequence: TGTGCTAGTGGTTTGGGTAGCCCTGAAGTTTTCTTT. Translated: CASGLGSPEVFF.

The J gene is TRBJ2-1, the V gene TRBV28; D is perhaps TRBD1 or TRBD2 (6 bases each). Germline values: CDR1 MDHEN, CDR2 SYDVKM. The V gene lost 3 bases and the J gene lost 5 bases, with 23 bases spanning the gap. The CDR3 sequence is 18 residues long. The CDR3 region is CASSLGPWGAGGDNEQFF. As DNA, the CDR3 is TGTGCCAGCAGTTTGGGACCTTGGGGGGCAGGCGGGGACAATGAGCAGTTCTTC.

This clonotype was counted many times. CDR3 loop: CASSPRMYYEQYF. CDR3 coding DNA: TGTGCCAGCAGCCCGCGGATGTACTACGAGCAGTACTTC. V gene TRBV7-2 combines with J gene TRBJ2-7, with D unresolved. V shed 5 bases and J shed 3 bases, with 11 bases lying between them. Germline CDR1 and CDR2: SGHTA and FQGNSA. There are 13 residues in the CDR3.

This clonotype was seen a few times. The chain couples TRBV7-9 to TRBJ1-2, with D hard to call. V gave up 2 bases and J gave up 6 bases, with 13 bases separating them. Germline V gene sequence: CDR1 SEHNR, CDR2 FQNEAQ (reference sequence). The CDR3 spans 14 residues. The CDR3 nucleotides are TGTGCCAGCAGCTTACGAGGGAAGGGTAATGGCTACACCTTC. It encodes CASSLRGKGNGYTF.

The rearrangement joins TRBV6-1 to TRBJ1-5, with 10 bases lining up with TRBD1. The CDR3 contains 15 residues. V dropped 5 bases and J dropped 1; count of bases not matched to a gene: 2. Per the germline V gene, CDR1 is MNHNS and CDR2 is SASEGT. CDR3: CASSWTGGSNQPQHF. The CDR3 DNA reads as TGTGCCAGCAGTTGGACAGGGGGAAGCAATCAGCCCCAGCATTTT.